Listed below are T cell receptor beta chains from one sample, sequenced in a study of blood T cell repertoires in COVID-19. Here immunoSEQ multiplex PCR was the method, and the copy in TCRdb shows in-frame clones only, minus some. The sample contains roughly 250,000 clones, about four fifths of which appear only once. The specimen sequenced was peripheral blood. The receptors shown here come from a woman aged 80 or over with acute or convalescent COVID-19. Each CDR3 is given with its conserved first and last residue. Clone size is stated in some rows and not others, as once, few, many or a class when expanded.

j_call,cdr3_length,v_call,clone_size,cdr3_aa
TRBJ2-1,17,TRBV5-6,NA,CASSLVSGGFTYNEQFF
TRBJ2-5,13,TRBV19,NA,CASSPTRGETQYF
TRBJ2-3,16,TRBV5-4,NA,CASSLVGARYTDTQYF
TRBJ1-5,15,TRBV28,NA,CASSPTDSFNQPQHF
TRBJ2-2,13,TRBV5-4,NA,CASSSGNTGELFF
TRBJ1-1,13,TRBV7-9,NA,CASSLPGPKGKVF
TRBJ2-2,15,TRBV19,NA,CASSIERSNTGELFF
TRBJ1-5,12,TRBV6-5,NA,CASNIQGGPQHF
TRBJ2-3,16,TRBV5-5,NA,CASGLASGGAVSTQYF
TRBJ1-2,14,TRBV6-5,NA,CASRPSGRSYGYTF
TRBJ1-1,15,TRBV28,NA,CASTISGTGGIEAFF
TRBJ2-1,15,TRBV7-2,once,CASSLRTDSYNEQFF
TRBJ2-1,16,TRBV15,NA,CATSQGWGPSYNEQFF
TRBJ1-5,17,TRBV24-1,NA,CATSDSGTGGYNQPQHF
TRBJ2-1,20,TRBV4-1,NA,CASSQDQGRVVKGASNEQFF
TRBJ1-1,16,TRBV11-3,NA,CASSSGQGAGVTEAFF
TRBJ2-5,14,TRBV6-5,NA,CASNPGHPGETQYF
TRBJ1-4,16,TRBV4-1,NA,CASSQDGSGQNEKLFF
TRBJ2-4,12,TRBV6-5,NA,CASSYPYRRVDF
TRBJ2-1,16,TRBV19,NA,CASSSETSGGYNEQFF
TRBJ1-2,16,TRBV30,NA,CAWSPRTGGGNYGYTF
TRBJ2-3,13,TRBV5-1,NA,CASSLGGTDTQYF
TRBJ1-5,17,TRBV7-2,NA,CASSLMGQSGSRQPQHF
TRBJ1-3,19,TRBV7-9,NA,CASSLFPTGVEVPGNTIYF
TRBJ1-5,14,TRBV19,NA,CASTEVRSNQPQHF
TRBJ2-1,17,TRBV11-3,few,CASSLGLGGAGYNEQFF
TRBJ2-1,16,TRBV3-1/TRBV3-2,NA,CASSQTGVFSYNEQFF
TRBJ1-1,14,TRBV5-5,NA,CASSRWDWNTEAFF
TRBJ1-2,17,TRBV15,once,CATSRDRDPAGTGGYTF
TRBJ2-3,16,TRBV23-1,NA,CASLTSGTSGLDTQYF
TRBJ1-4,12,TRBV28,few,CATRTGPEKLFF
TRBJ1-1,17,TRBV5-6,once,CASSPRRTGGKGTEAFF
TRBJ2-3,15,TRBV5-1,NA,CASSPAGFSTDTQYF
TRBJ1-3,14,TRBV9,NA,CASSFGTAGNTIYF
TRBJ1-6,18,TRBV6-2/TRBV6-3,few,CASSPRYITGTTNSPLHF
TRBJ1-5,14,TRBV6-5,NA,CASSPQGAGQPQHF
TRBJ1-1,20,TRBV28,many,CASSLIGLTGALSRGTEAFF
TRBJ1-2,17,TRBV25-1,NA,CASSALGTGGVLGGYTF
TRBJ1-6,13,TRBV13,NA,CASSSQGYSPLHF
TRBJ1-2,15,TRBV11-2,NA,CASSLGVTGSYGYTF
TRBJ2-2,15,TRBV5-1,NA,CASSTLTGATGELFF